This note documents a single TCR beta chain sequence. There is no known antigen for this receptor. No base quality values were provided; no much bigger clone lies one nucleotide off. The data derive from a study of shared clonotypes between healthy human individuals (TCRdb year 2020). General notes on the study: A couple of women and a few men aged 18 to 49 years were included in the cohort. For each donor, CD4 naive and CD4 memory were each given three plates, CD8 naive was given two plates, and CD8 memory was given one plate. The study deeply sequenced blood TCR repertoires of roughly five healthy adults to estimate repertoire size and the extent of clonotype sharing between individuals. Libraries were prepared and TCR repertoires were sequenced by different laboratories using diverse techniques, in order to increase sequencing depth and limit assay-specific biases. Each donor's leukapheresis produced roughly between about 0.8 and 8.9 billion PBMCs. Here is what the overall study found, with its caveats: Sampling was limited to blood, and TCR repertoires in tissue likely differ from TCR repertoires in blood. Rarefaction of sorted-subset datasets indicated incomplete sequencing despite the large sequencing depth. Naive subsets generally had larger estimated clonotype richness than memory subsets. Compared with non-shared clonotypes, the clonotypes found in all four sorted-subset donors had higher generation probabilities. The small number of donors limited the genetic and exposure-history diversity represented. Sharing across a few donors was observed for about 4.8% of naive CD4, 3.5% of naive CD8, 2.3% of memory CD4, and about 0.38% of memory CD8 clonotypes. Pairwise subsampling led to the expectation that sequencing depth would affect the degree of clonotype sharing among donors.

Using the deep immunoSEQ assay, multiplex PCR amplified TCR CDR3 regions from genomic DNA. Genomic DNA extracted from each cell subset was distributed evenly over all wells of several immunoSEQ 96-well plates, and each plate served as one replicate. For sorted subsets, each replicate PCR was loaded with 200 to 250 ng genomic DNA, equivalent to 32,000 or so T cell genomes. The purified libraries were quantified using a Qubit 3.0 fluorometer, sized with a Bioanalyzer 2100, and then quantified again using the KAPA Library Quantification kit. Each immunoSEQ 96-well plate was sequenced on its own single-read 150-cycle Illumina NextSeq 550 flow cell. The study's own analysis went as follows. Because the immunoSEQ output included only junctional sequences and no quality scores, the filtering could not be the same as the filtering used for full-length reads. To assign V/J genes and CDR3, sequences were annotated using PyIR, a Python wrapper for IgBLAST v1.9, with IMGT germline references. Reads were removed for weak V/J assignments (E-value above 1e-6), missing CDR3, stop codons, out-of-frame junctions, or ambiguous translated residues. V3J clonotypes were defined by identical inferred V gene, J gene, and CDR3 amino acid sequence. To compute the percentage overlap between repertoires, the number of shared unique clonotypes was divided by the size of the smaller repertoire. RTK rarefaction, the Chao1 estimator, and Recon v2.1 estimates of unobserved clonotypes were used to assess repertoire richness. Generation probabilities for all TCRbeta clonotypes obtained by the gDNA method from a handful of donors were computed using OLGA. Drawn from immuneACCESS, this table holds only the in-frame rearrangements with V and J called that TCRdb kept. Clones are partly lost; checked studies trace under half to an unresolved V gene and leave the rest unexplained. Clone size and the V and J calls come from that table; the DNA yielded D and trimming. In all, the sample holds millions of clones, and 80% to 95% of those were seen once. The top ten constitute under 0.45% of the sample.

Donors were healthy HIV-negative adults with no recently reported acute infections or vaccinations. All donors were Caucasian adults living in Nashville, Tennessee, USA. CD4+ T cells were enriched by magnetic negative selection; naive cells were then positively selected on CD45RA, and the negative fraction formed the memory subset. Blood was collected by leukapheresis, and PBMCs were isolated by Ficoll-Histopaque density gradient centrifugation and then cryopreserved in liquid nitrogen vapor phase. Purity and quantity of every magnetically sorted T cell population were checked by analytical flow cytometry. Genomic DNA was isolated from every sorted fraction and measured by UV absorbance on a Nanodrop 2000c. The CDR3, cysteine through phenylalanine, is 16 amino acids long. Here the CDR3 DNA is all that survives: 48 bases in frame from base 1. CDR1 and CDR2, per the germline V gene (reference sequence), are SGHNT and YYREEE. At the junction V is shortened by 3 bases and J by 8 bases, with 20 bases in between.

The rearrangement combines TRBV5-4 with TRBJ1-4; the D region possibly corresponds to TRBD1 (6 bases align). The sample consisted of naive CD4+ T cells from PBMCs. Read against the paper, the sample's cell subset or site label means: CD45RA+ positively selected. This receptor was obtained from a man in his late teens or twenties in good health. Some clones in this sample may be carry-over from other donors' samples. The CDR3 reads CASSSLGQGTDEKLFF. The sequenced DNA is TGTGCCAGCAGCTCCCTAGGGCAGGGGACGGACGAAAAACTGTTTTTT.